The sequence of this T cell receptor beta chain was determined in a study of control samples from healthy donors and cancer patients. Clones were read by immunoSEQ multiplex PCR, and TCRdb kept only the in-frame ones, dropping some. The data hold around 100,000 clones, with 75% to 90% observed a single time. Trimming stripped 10 bases from V and 0 bases from J, with 13 bases between. The CDR3 contains 14 residues. The germline CDR1 and CDR2 sequences are MNHEY and SVGAGI. The source is a man younger than 40 in good health. The sample taken for sequencing was blood. The rearrangement joins TRBV6-5 to TRBJ1-3; D gene uncertain. The DNA of the CDR3 is TGTGCCACCCAGGACTACAGCTCTGGAAACACCATATATTTT. Amino acid sequence: CATQDYSSGNTIYF.